Below, 16 T cell receptor beta chains from the same sample are listed, as sequenced in a study of identical twins. TCRdb reanalysed the 5' RACE reads using MiXCR and keeps one entry per CDR3 protein. The table has about 530,000 distinct CDR3 sequences, approximately 14% seen once. In addition, the sample was reused for a study of yellow fever vaccine responses in identical twins.

Source material: CD4+ T cells sorted from blood. These receptors were taken from a woman aged 18-29 years in good health.

The chain uses TRBV24-1 and TRBJ2-3; maybe TRBD1 (5 bases). Germline CDR1 KGHDR, CDR2 SFDVKD. V shed 3 bases and J shed 0 bases, with 15 bases lying between them. The CDR3 contains 17 residues. The CDR3 sequence: CATSDRQRGASTDTQYF. The CDR3 bases are TGTGCCACCAGTGATCGACAAAGGGGCGCCAGCACAGATACGCAGTATTTT.

The V and J genes are TRBV12-3 or TRBV12-4 and TRBJ2-1; no definite D call. The CDR3 has 13 amino acids. V lost 3 bases and J 9 bases, leaving 12 bases between the germline ends. CDR3 region: CASSFEPPAEQFF. The CDR3 region has the DNA TGTGCCAGCAGTTTTGAGCCACCAGCTGAGCAGTTCTTC.

This chain joins TRBV5-1 and TRBJ2-3; a possible D gene is TRBD2 (6 bases). CDR3 size: 16 residues. Trimming cost V 0 bases and J 2 bases, with 13 bases left between them. Germline V gene lookup returns CDR1 SGHRS and CDR2 YFSETQ. The CDR3 is CASSLVGGENTDTQYF. The CDR3 nucleotides are TGCGCCAGCAGCTTGGTAGGCGGGGAAAACACAGATACGCAGTATTTT.

This clonotype came up a few times. The chain carries TRBV7-2 and TRBJ2-7; perhaps TRBD1 as D (6 bases). The V end was cut by 6 bases, the J end by 0 bases, with 9 bases between. Germline lookup yields CDR1 SGHTA and CDR2 FQGNSA. This CDR3 has 13 amino acids. The CDR3 region is CASRGASSYEQYF. The CDR3 DNA follows: TGTGCCAGCAGGGGGGCTAGCTCCTACGAGCAGTACTTC.

This rearrangement joins TRBV5-1 to TRBJ1-1; 8 nucleotides match TRBD1. The CDR3 is 15 amino acids. Germline CDR1 SGHRS, CDR2 YFSETQ. V dropped 4 bases and J dropped 1; count of bases not matched to a gene: 6. The CDR3 reads CASSQTGVTNTEAFF. Written as DNA, the CDR3 is TGCGCCAGCAGCCAGACAGGGGTCACGAACACTGAAGCTTTCTTT. The whole variable domain, filled in from reference TRBV5-1 and TRBJ1-1, reads KAGVTQTPRYLIKTRGQQVTLSCSPISGHRSVSWYQQTPGQGLQFLFEYFSETQRNKGNFPGRFSGRQFSNSRSEMNVSTLELGDSALYLCASSQTGVTNTEAFFGQGTRLTVV.

V is TRBV12-3 or TRBV12-4 and J is TRBJ2-2; 8 bases align to TRBD2. The CDR3 has 16 residues. The trim removed 6 bases at V and 4 bases at J, leaving 10 bases unmatched. CDR3 residues: CASRASGSITTGELFF. CDR3 nucleotides: TGTGCCAGCAGAGCAAGCGGGAGTATTACCACCGGGGAGCTGTTTTTT.

There are a few counts of this clonotype. V is TRBV2 and J is TRBJ2-2; D is unresolved. CDR3 length: 15 residues. CDR1 is SNHLY, CDR2 FYNNEI, per germline. V lost 7 bases to trimming and J lost 0 bases, with 12 bases between them. Here the CDR3 DNA reads TGTGCCAGCATTGTCAGCGAACCGAACACCGGGGAGCTGTTTTTT. Protein sequence: CASIVSEPNTGELFF.

The gene calls are TRBV3-1 and TRBJ1-3; maybe TRBD1 (5 bases). Germline V gene data show CDR1 as LGHDT and CDR2 as YNNKEL (reference sequence). The CDR3 covers 16 residues. V lost 0 bases and J 0 bases, leaving 9 bases between the germline ends. In DNA form, the CDR3 reads TGTGCCAGCAGCCAAGATGGGGGATACTCTGGAAACACCATATATTTT. Amino acid sequence: CASSQDGGYSGNTIYF.

This clonotype was found a few times. The CDR3 DNA is TGTGCCGTGGGAAATGAGCAGTTCTTC. Translating gives CAVGNEQFF. J is TRBJ2-1 and V is TRBV10-3; D is unclear. Trimming left V 11 bases short and J 7 bases short, with 6 bases between. Germline loops: CDR1 ENHRY, CDR2 SYGVKD. CDR3 size: 9 residues.

This clonotype was recorded a few times. The chain uses TRBV11-2 and TRBJ1-2, with 8 bases lining up with TRBD1. Losses at the gene ends were 5 bases for V and 3 bases for J; bases not matched to a gene: 5. In germline, CDR1 is SGHAT, CDR2 FQNNGV. This CDR3 is 14 amino acids long. CDR3 nucleotides: TGTGCCAGCAGCGTCCGACAGGGGCACTATGGCTACACCTTC. As protein: CASSVRQGHYGYTF.

As DNA, the CDR3 is TGTGCCAGCAGCCCTGTTAGCTTCACAGATACGCAGTATTTT. It yields the protein CASSPVSFTDTQYF. The rearrangement joins TRBV12-3 or TRBV12-4 to TRBJ2-3; no clear D. V lost 6 bases to trimming and J lost 2 bases, with 12 bases between them. The CDR3 consists of 14 residues.

The rearrangement links TRBV5-1 to TRBJ2-1; 9 positions agree with TRBD2. The J segment lost 5 bases and the V segment lost 3 bases, leaving 12 bases of the junction unmatched. The CDR3 length is 17 residues. Germline V gene data show CDR1 as SGHRS and CDR2 as YFSETQ. This CDR3 reads CASSSSGGRASNNEQFF. As DNA, the CDR3 is TGCGCCAGCAGCTCCAGCGGGGGGAGGGCCTCTAACAATGAGCAGTTCTTC.

V gene TRBV6-6 combines with J gene TRBJ2-7, with D perhaps matching TRBD1 (6 bases). Germline V gene lookup returns CDR1 MNHNY and CDR2 SVGAGI (reference sequence). V was shortened by 2 bases and J by 4 bases, with 6 bases between the two germline ends. The CDR3 contains 12 residues. The CDR3 coding sequence is TGTGCCAGCAGTTACACAGGGTACGAGCAGTACTTC. It encodes CASSYTGYEQYF.

This clonotype was counted between two and nine times. V and J are TRBV6-5 and TRBJ2-2; TRBD2 aligns across 9 bases. J gave up 6 bases and V 4 bases, and 12 bases lay outside the gene matches. The CDR3 runs to 17 residues. The germline V gene encodes CDR1 MNHEY and CDR2 SVGAGI. CDR3: CASSSRLGAGGSGELFF. CDR3 nucleotide sequence: TGTGCCAGCAGTTCTCGGCTGGGGGCGGGAGGGTCCGGGGAGCTGTTTTTT.

This clonotype was detected a few times. The rearrangement uses TRBV4-1 and TRBJ1-4; D not certain. Germline CDR1 and CDR2: MGHRA and YSYEKL. V dropped 4 bases and J dropped 10 bases, with 16 bases sitting between them. This CDR3 is built from 14 residues. DNA of the CDR3: TGCGCCAGCAGCCCTAGTGGGGAGTCGGGAAAACTGTTTTTT. As protein: CASSPSGESGKLFF.

This chain joins TRBV5-1 and TRBJ1-2; D remains unclear. With 0 bases removed from V and 7 bases from J, the gap between germline ends came to 13 bases. Germline-derived CDR1 and CDR2 are SGHRS and YFSETQ. This CDR3 has 14 amino acids. CDR3 coding DNA: TGCGCCAGCAGCTTGGATCTGAGCGGGGTTGGCTACACCTTC. Its protein product is CASSLDLSGVGYTF.